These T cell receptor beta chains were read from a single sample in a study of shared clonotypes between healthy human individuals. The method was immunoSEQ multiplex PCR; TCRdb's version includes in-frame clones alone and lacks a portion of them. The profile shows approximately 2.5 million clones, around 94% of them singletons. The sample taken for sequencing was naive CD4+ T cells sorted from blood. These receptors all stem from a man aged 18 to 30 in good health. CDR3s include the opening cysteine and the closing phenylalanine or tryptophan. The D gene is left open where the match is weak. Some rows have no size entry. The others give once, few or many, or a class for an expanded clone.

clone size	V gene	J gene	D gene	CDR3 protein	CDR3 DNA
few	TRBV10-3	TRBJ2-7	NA	CAISDGPYEQYF	TGTGCCATCAGTGACGGTCCCTACGAGCAGTACTTC
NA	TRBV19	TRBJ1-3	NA	CASRHDRFSGNTIYF	TGTGCCAGTAGGCACGACAGGTTCTCTGGAAACACCATATATTTT
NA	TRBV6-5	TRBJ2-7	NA	CASSPDSSYEQYF	TGTGCCAGCAGCCCCGATAGCTCCTACGAGCAGTACTTC
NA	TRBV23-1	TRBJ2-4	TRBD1	CASSPRTGPSTKNIQYF	TGCGCCAGCAGTCCGAGGACAGGGCCATCAACCAAAAACATTCAGTACTTC
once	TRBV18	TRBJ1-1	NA	CASSRVGFTEAFF	TGTGCCAGCTCACGAGTGGGGTTCACTGAAGCTTTCTTT
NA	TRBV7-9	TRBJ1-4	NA	CASSLTEYNEKLFF	TGTGCCAGCAGCTTGACAGAATATAATGAAAAACTGTTTTTT
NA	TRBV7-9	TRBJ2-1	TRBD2	CASSVYGAGGTGEQFF	TGTGCCAGCAGCGTTTATGGAGCGGGAGGAACGGGTGAGCAGTTCTTC
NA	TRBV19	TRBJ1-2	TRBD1	CASSTGQGVYGYTF	TGTGCCAGTAGTACCGGACAGGGGGTCTATGGCTACACCTTC
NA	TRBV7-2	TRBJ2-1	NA	CASSLARGGYNEQFF	TGTGCCAGCAGCCTGGCTAGGGGGGGCTACAATGAGCAGTTCTTC
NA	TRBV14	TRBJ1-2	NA	CASSLQPLSYGYTF	TGTGCCAGCAGCCTCCAGCCCCTGAGCTATGGCTACACCTTC
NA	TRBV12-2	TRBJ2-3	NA	CASRLTSDRGTQDTQYF	TGTGCAAGTCGCCTAACCTCCGACAGGGGAACACAGGATACGCAGTATTTT
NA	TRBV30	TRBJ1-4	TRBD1	CAWSGGQGTNEKLFF	TGTGCCTGGAGTGGAGGACAGGGTACTAATGAAAAACTGTTTTTT
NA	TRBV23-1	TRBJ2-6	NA	CASSQPNRNSGANVLTF	TGCGCCAGCAGTCAACCCAACAGAAACTCTGGGGCCAACGTCCTGACTTTC
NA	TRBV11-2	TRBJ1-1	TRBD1	CASSLGDRAGWTF	TGTGCCAGCAGCTTAGGGGACAGGGCGGGGTGGACCTTT
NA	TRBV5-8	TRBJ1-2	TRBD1	CASSLGQGARGYTF	TGTGCCAGCAGCTTGGGACAGGGGGCGCGAGGCTACACCTTC
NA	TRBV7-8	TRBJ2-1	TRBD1	CASSLGGQGYNEQFF	TGTGCCAGCAGCTTAGGGGGACAGGGATACAATGAGCAGTTCTTC
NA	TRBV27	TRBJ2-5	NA	CASTPGRPQETQYF	TGTGCCAGCACGCCGGGCAGACCCCAAGAGACCCAGTACTTC
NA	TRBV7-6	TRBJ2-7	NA	CASSLTASYEQYF	TGTGCCAGCAGCTTAACAGCCTCCTACGAGCAGTACTTC
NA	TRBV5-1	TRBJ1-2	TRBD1	CASSLEQGANGYTF	TGCGCCAGCAGCTTGGAACAGGGGGCCAATGGCTACACCTTC
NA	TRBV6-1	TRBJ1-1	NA	CASSEILRWGDGTEAFF	TGTGCCAGCAGTGAAATCCTTAGGTGGGGGGACGGGACTGAAGCTTTCTTT
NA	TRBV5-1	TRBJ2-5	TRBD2	CASSLDGVAGRQETQYF	TGCGCCAGCAGCTTGGACGGGGTAGCGGGGCGCCAAGAGACCCAGTACTTC
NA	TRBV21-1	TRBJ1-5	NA	CASSGDLHGTGEGNQPQHF	TGTGCCAGCAGCGGAGACCTTCACGGGACAGGGGAGGGCAATCAGCCCCAGCATTTT
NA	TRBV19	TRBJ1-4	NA	CASSPPRGTKVF	TGTGCCAGTAGCCCCCCCCGAGGGACAAAGGTTTTT
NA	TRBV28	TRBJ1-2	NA	CASSLLGGWDGYTF	TGTGCCAGCAGTTTATTAGGTGGTTGGGATGGCTACACCTTC
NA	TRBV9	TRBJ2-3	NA	CASTPSGPLIDTQYF	TGTGCCAGCACCCCGTCCGGGCCTCTGATAGATACGCAGTATTTT
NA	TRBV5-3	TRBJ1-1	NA	CARSLGGADPKNTEAFF	TGTGCCAGAAGCTTAGGGGGGGCCGACCCGAAGAACACTGAAGCTTTCTTT
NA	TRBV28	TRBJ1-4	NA	CASSQGLHEKLFF	TGTGCCAGCAGTCAAGGACTGCACGAAAAACTGTTTTTT
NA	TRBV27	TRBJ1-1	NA	CASSAREPRFTEAFF	TGTGCCAGCAGTGCTCGGGAGCCTCGCTTCACTGAAGCTTTCTTT
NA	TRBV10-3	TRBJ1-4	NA	CAISANGLATNEKLFF	TGTGCCATCAGTGCGAATGGGCTAGCAACTAATGAAAAACTGTTTTTT
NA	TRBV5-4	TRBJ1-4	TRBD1	CASSLAGGAANEKLFF	TGTGCCAGCAGCTTGGCAGGGGGCGCCGCTAATGAAAAACTGTTTTTT
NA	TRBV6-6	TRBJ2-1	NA	CASSFPPLGEQFF	TGTGCCAGCAGTTTCCCCCCCCTGGGGGAGCAGTTCTTC
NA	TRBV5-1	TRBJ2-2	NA	CASSLDGSRAGELFF	TGCGCCAGCAGCTTGGACGGGAGTAGGGCCGGGGAGCTGTTTTTT
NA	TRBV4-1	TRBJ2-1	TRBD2	CASSLLGLAGNEQFF	TGCGCCAGCAGCCTTCTCGGACTAGCCGGCAATGAGCAGTTCTTC
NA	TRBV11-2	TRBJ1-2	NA	CASSLEGAKANYGYTF	TGTGCCAGCAGCTTAGAGGGCGCCAAAGCTAACTATGGCTACACCTTC
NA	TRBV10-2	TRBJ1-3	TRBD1	CASGGQGGGNTIYF	TGCGCCAGCGGTGGACAGGGCGGAGGAAACACCATATATTTT
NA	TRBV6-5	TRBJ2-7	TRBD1	CASRQDRGSYEQYF	TGTGCCAGCAGACAGGACAGGGGGTCCTACGAGCAGTACTTC
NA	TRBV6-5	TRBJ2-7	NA	CASSYTGEGEQYF	TGTGCCAGCAGTTACACGGGAGAAGGCGAGCAGTACTTC
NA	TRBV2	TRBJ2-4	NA	CATAMRFLLAAKNIQYF	TGTGCCACCGCGATGCGATTTCTCCTGGCCGCCAAAAACATTCAGTACTTC
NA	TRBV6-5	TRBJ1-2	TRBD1	CASSSPGTGDYGYTF	TGTGCCAGCAGTTCCCCCGGGACAGGGGATTATGGCTACACCTTC
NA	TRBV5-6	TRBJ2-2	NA	CASSPPTSTGELFF	TGTGCCAGCAGCCCCCCTACAAGCACCGGGGAGCTGTTTTTT
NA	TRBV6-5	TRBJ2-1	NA	CASTRDAGYNEQFF	TGTGCCAGCACACGGGACGCTGGGTACAATGAGCAGTTCTTC
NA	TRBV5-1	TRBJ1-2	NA	CASSSTGNYGYTF	TGCGCCAGCAGCTCGACAGGAAACTATGGCTACACCTTC
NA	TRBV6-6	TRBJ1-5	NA	CASSYSYGNQPQHF	TGTGCCAGCAGTTACTCGTACGGCAATCAGCCCCAGCATTTT
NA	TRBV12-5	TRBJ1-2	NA	CASGSPGSGYTF	TGTGCTAGTGGCTCCCCAGGGAGTGGCTACACCTTC
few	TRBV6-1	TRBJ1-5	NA	CASSERPHPQHF	TGTGCCAGCAGTGAAAGGCCCCATCCCCAGCATTTT
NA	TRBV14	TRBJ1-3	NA	CASSQAAGHLRGRSGNTIYF	TGTGCCAGCAGCCAAGCCGCGGGACACCTGAGGGGTCGCTCTGGAAACACCATATATTTT
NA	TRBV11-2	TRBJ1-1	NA	CASSGQRTVNTEAFF	TGTGCCAGCAGCGGCCAGAGGACCGTGAACACTGAAGCTTTCTTT
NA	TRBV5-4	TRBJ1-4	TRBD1	CASSLPLGQGREKLFF	TGTGCCAGCAGCCTCCCCCTAGGACAGGGGAGGGAAAAACTGTTTTTT
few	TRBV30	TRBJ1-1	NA	CAWSLQRAAEAFF	TGTGCCTGGAGCTTACAGCGGGCAGCAGAAGCTTTCTTT
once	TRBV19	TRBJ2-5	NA	CASSTSTIETQYF	TGTGCCAGTAGTACGTCGACTATAGAGACCCAGTACTTC
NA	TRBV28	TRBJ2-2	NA	CAVGGSTGELFF	TGTGCCGTCGGGGGATCAACCGGGGAGCTGTTTTTT
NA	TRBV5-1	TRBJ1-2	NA	CASSLLPGSNYGYTF	TGCGCCAGCAGCTTGTTGCCAGGGAGTAACTATGGCTACACCTTC
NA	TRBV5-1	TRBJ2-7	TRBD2	CASSLAPALAYNEQYF	TGCGCCAGCAGCTTGGCCCCCGCACTAGCGTACAACGAGCAGTACTTC
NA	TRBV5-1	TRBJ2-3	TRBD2	CASSPLTSGSSDTQYF	TGCGCCAGCAGCCCTCTGACCAGCGGGAGCAGTGATACGCAGTATTTT
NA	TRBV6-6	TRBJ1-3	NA	CASSYSYRDSGNTIYF	TGTGCCAGCAGTTACTCATACAGGGACTCTGGAAACACCATATATTTT